These 27 T cell receptor beta chains originate from one sample sequenced in a study of patients and donors after allogeneic stem cell transplantation. From the RT-PCR reads, TCRdb called clonotypes with MiXCR, one entry per CDR3 protein. The sample lists more than 150,000 distinct CDR3 sequences; nearly 25% were seen once. Sequencing was performed on blood, either unsorted or a sorted T cell fraction (not recorded which). These receptors were obtained from a human donor who was either an allogeneic HSCT recipient or a stem cell or donor lymphocyte infusion donor (not recorded which). It is not recorded whose cells these are; they may come from a transplant donor.

This clonotype has just a few counts. The chain has TRBV12-3 or TRBV12-4 and TRBJ1-2; D is possibly TRBD1 (5 bases). The CDR3 length is 14 residues. V was pared by 3 bases and J by 6 bases, with 14 bases between. Here the CDR3 reads CASSLPGPGNGYTF. The CDR3 DNA follows: TGTGCCAGCAGTTTGCCGGGACCTGGGAATGGCTACACCTTC.

J is TRBJ1-5 and V is TRBV6-6; D gene ambiguous. V was shortened by 6 bases and J by 0 bases, with 6 bases between the two germline ends. Germline CDR1 is MNHNY and CDR2 is SVGAGI (reference sequence). The CDR3 sequence is 13 residues long. CDR3: CASRDNSNQPQHF. The CDR3 DNA follows: TGTGCCAGCAGGGATAATAGCAATCAGCCCCAGCATTTT.

This clonotype was detected only a few times. The CDR3 protein is CASSLKITEAFF. CDR3 DNA: TGTGCCAGCAGTCTCAAAATCACTGAAGCTTTCTTT. The rearrangement uses TRBV6-6 and TRBJ1-1; no firm D call. Trimming cost V 5 bases and J 4 bases, with 8 bases left between them. The CDR3 spans 12 residues. CDR1 is MNHNY and CDR2 is SVGAGI in the germline V gene (reference sequence).

This chain joins TRBV7-3 and TRBJ2-6; D remains unclear. CDR3 length: 14 residues. V was clipped by 8 bases and J by 2 bases, with 10 bases between them. Per the germline V gene, CDR1 is SGHTA and CDR2 is FQGTGA. The CDR3 reads CASSKETGANVLTF. For the CDR3, the DNA is TGTGCCAGCTCGAAGGAGACTGGGGCCAACGTCCTGACTTTC.

The chain carries TRBV12-3 or TRBV12-4 and TRBJ1-2; a weak D match, TRBD1 (6 bases). The CDR3 spans 13 residues. Trimming shortened V by 2 bases and J by 4 bases, and 8 bases separated the two germline ends. The CDR3 nucleotides read TGTGCCAGCAGTTTAAACAGGGCCTATGGCTACACCTTC. It translates to CASSLNRAYGYTF.

This clonotype was seen only a few times. The rearrangement uses TRBV7-9 and TRBJ2-1; weak D call: TRBD2 (5 bases). Trimming left V 5 bases short and J 3 bases short, with 14 bases between. The CDR3 contains 15 residues. Germline lookup yields CDR1 SEHNR and CDR2 FQNEAQ (reference sequence). This chain's CDR3 is CASSLPAEYYNEQFF. The CDR3 DNA reads TGTGCCAGCAGCCTCCCAGCGGAATACTACAATGAGCAGTTCTTC.

As concerns this clonotype: An end of the junction differs from the germline gene, which may be a read error. The rearrangement uses TRBV3-1 and TRBJ1-1, with D hard to call. Looked up from germline, CDR1 is LGHDT and CDR2 is YNNKEL (reference sequence). The CDR3 spans 13 residues. CDR3 sequence (DNA): TGTGCCAGCAGCCCCGACGGGAACATTGAAGCTTTCTTT. This encodes CASSPDGNIEAFF.

This clonotype has more than one count but fewer than ten. The V call is TRBV5-1, the J call TRBJ1-2; 8 positions match TRBD1. V lost 1 base and J lost 2; bases outside the gene matches: 10. This CDR3 is 17 amino acids long. Germline-derived CDR1 and CDR2 are SGHRS and YFSETQ. CDR3 amino acids: CASSLWKLGQANYGYTF. The CDR3 DNA is TGCGCCAGCAGCTTGTGGAAGTTGGGACAGGCCAACTATGGCTACACCTTC. Based on the CDR3 plus reference TRBV5-1 and TRBJ1-2, the full variable domain is KAGVTQTPRYLIKTRGQQVTLSCSPISGHRSVSWYQQTPGQGLQFLFEYFSETQRNKGNFPGRFSGRQFSNSRSEMNVSTLELGDSALYLCASSLWKLGQANYGYTFGSGTRLTVV.

This clonotype was seen a few times. The genes are TRBV11-3 and TRBJ1-1; 12 bases are a match to TRBD1. The germline V gene has CDR1 SGHNT and CDR2 YENEEA. The ends lost 3 bases at V and 8 bases at J; junction bases unmatched: 13. The CDR3 covers 17 residues. The CDR3, as DNA: TGTGCCAGCAGCTTTTACCGGGACAGGGGGCTGAAAACCGAAGCTTTCTTT. Translated, it gives CASSFYRDRGLKTEAFF.

The chain recombines TRBV5-1 with TRBJ2-7; the D is unclear. CDR1 is SGHRS and CDR2 is YFSETQ in the germline V gene. The V and J ends lost 0 bases and 3 bases respectively, with 7 bases between them. This CDR3 contains 13 residues. The chain's CDR3 is CASSLGSVYEQYF. Written as DNA, the CDR3 is TGCGCCAGCAGCTTGGGTTCTGTCTACGAGCAGTACTTC.

The CDR3 bases are TGTGCCAGCAGTTACATCAGATCCGAGCAGTACTTC. Its protein is CASSYIRSEQYF. This chain links TRBV6-6 with TRBJ2-7, with D uncertain. The CDR3 runs 12 residues. The germline gives CDR1 MNHNY, CDR2 SVGAGI (reference sequence). V gave up 2 bases and J gave up 6 bases, with 8 bases separating them.

This clonotype was counted only a few times. V usage is TRBV7-3 and J usage is TRBJ1-6; 7 nucleotides align to TRBD1. V shed 6 bases and J 7 bases; nucleotides not matched to a gene: 9. The germline CDR1 and CDR2 sequences are SGHTA and FQGTGA. CDR3 length: 15 residues. Here the CDR3 DNA reads TGTGCCAGCAGTCGAGACAGGGAAAGGAATTCACCCCTCCACTTT. The encoded protein is CASSRDRERNSPLHF.

In its sample, this clonotype was seen a few times. The genes are TRBV5-1 and TRBJ2-2; the match to TRBD2 covers 7 bases. The germline V gene encodes CDR1 SGHRS and CDR2 YFSETQ. This CDR3 has 15 residues. V was clipped by 5 bases and J by 7 bases; unmatched bases: 11. The CDR3 DNA reads as TGCGCCAGCAGGACCGTAGCGGGCTCGAACGGGGAGCTGTTTTTT. Protein: CASRTVAGSNGELFF.

This clonotype was counted between two and nine times. This chain links TRBV5-1 with TRBJ1-4, with D possibly TRBD1 on 6 matching bases. Per germline, CDR1 SGHRS and CDR2 YFSETQ. V lost 0 bases, J lost 8 bases, and 11 bases lay in between. The CDR3 is made up of 14 amino acids. CDR3 residues: CASSLDRAGEKLFF. Here the CDR3 DNA reads TGCGCCAGCAGCTTGGACAGGGCCGGGGAAAAACTGTTTTTT.

The chain recombines TRBV25-1 with TRBJ2-1; the match to TRBD1 covers 7 bases. The V segment lost 8 bases and the J segment 4 bases; nucleotides outside the gene matches: 2. Looked up from germline, CDR1 is MGHDK and CDR2 is SYGVNS. CDR3 length equals 12 residues. The CDR3 is CASATGYNEQFF. The CDR3 coding sequence is TGTGCCAGCGCGACAGGGTACAATGAGCAGTTCTTC.

The chain uses TRBV2 and TRBJ2-7, with 7 bases matching TRBD1. The CDR3 extends over 12 amino acids. V shed 8 bases, J shed 6 bases, and the junction held 7 bases outside the gene matches. Germline V gene lookup returns CDR1 SNHLY and CDR2 FYNNEI. The CDR3 reads CASGETGREQYF. CDR3 coding DNA: TGTGCCAGCGGCGAGACAGGGCGCGAGCAGTACTTC.

This clonotype has just a few counts. The rearrangement uses TRBV19 and TRBJ2-2, with D possibly TRBD2 on 6 matching bases. The germline gives CDR1 LNHDA, CDR2 SQIVND (reference sequence). This CDR3 is 15 amino acids long. Trimming left V 7 bases short and J 5 bases short, with 17 bases between. CDR3 region: CASIKGTAGTGELFF. CDR3 nucleotide sequence: TGTGCCAGTATTAAGGGGACGGCGGGGACCGGGGAGCTGTTTTTT.

V gene TRBV6-6 combines with J gene TRBJ2-1, with D possibly matching TRBD1 (6 bases). The length of the CDR3 is 13 residues. Germline CDR1 and CDR2: MNHNY and SVGAGI (reference sequence). V lost 10 bases, J lost 8 bases, and 18 bases lay in between. The CDR3 here is CATLLGGEDEQFF. The CDR3 DNA reads TGTGCCACCTTACTAGGGGGAGAGGATGAGCAGTTCTTC.

This chain uses TRBV5-1 with TRBJ1-4; D is undetermined. The germline V gene encodes CDR1 SGHRS and CDR2 YFSETQ. This CDR3 is 12 amino acids long. Trimming took 4 bases from V and 7 from J, leaving 8 bases between them. CDR3 bases: TGCGCCAGCAGCCCGAAAGGTGAAAAACTGTTTTTT. Amino acid sequence: CASSPKGEKLFF.

The chain links TRBV11-2 to TRBJ1-2; tentative D call: TRBD1 (5 bases). V was clipped by 1 base and J by 8 bases, with 14 bases between them. The CDR3 is 14 residues long. Germline CDR1 is SGHAT and CDR2 is FQNNGV. The CDR3 region is CASSLGGGNIGYTF. CDR3 bases: TGTGCCAGCAGCTTAGGGGGCGGGAACATAGGCTACACCTTC.

This chain connects TRBV3-1 to TRBJ2-5; D is unresolved. Germline lookup yields CDR1 LGHDT and CDR2 YNNKEL (reference sequence). V shed 2 bases and J shed 3 bases, with 7 bases lying between them. This CDR3 region has 13 residues. This chain's CDR3 is CASSQKGKETQYF. In DNA, the CDR3 is TGTGCCAGCAGCCAAAAAGGGAAAGAGACCCAGTACTTC.

The J gene is TRBJ2-7, the V gene TRBV9; 11 positions match TRBD2. Trimming took 0 bases from V and 4 from J; bases not matched to a gene: 0. Looked up from germline, CDR1 is SGDLS and CDR2 is YYNGEE. The CDR3 spans 14 residues. This CDR3 is CASSVGTSGYEQYF. CDR3 in DNA: TGTGCCAGCAGCGTAGGGACTAGCGGGTACGAGCAGTACTTC.

This chain joins TRBV2 and TRBJ2-3; no clear D. Germline CDR1 reads SNHLY; CDR2 reads FYNNEI. Trimming took 8 bases from V and 4 from J, leaving 7 bases between them. The CDR3 covers 11 residues. In DNA form, the CDR3 reads TGTGCCAGCGCGCTAGCAGATACGCAGTATTTT. Translated: CASALADTQYF.

This clonotype was picked up a small number of times. This chain connects TRBV2 to TRBJ2-2; no definite D call. The CDR3 length is 12 residues. Trimming left V 11 bases short and J 4 bases short, with 11 bases between. Germline V gives CDR1 SNHLY, CDR2 FYNNEI. The CDR3 region is CAGDHFTGELFF. In DNA form, the CDR3 reads TGTGCCGGCGATCACTTCACCGGGGAGCTGTTTTTT. The variable domain in full, with the rest retrieved from reference TRBV2 and TRBJ2-2, is EPEVTQTPSHQVTQMGQEVILRCVPISNHLYFYWYRQILGQKVEFLVSFYNNEISEKSEIFDDQFSVERPDGSNFTLKIRSTKLEDSAMYFCAGDHFTGELFFGEGSRLTVL.

This clonotype has just a few counts. The V call is TRBV5-1, the J call TRBJ1-2; unclear D gene. The CDR3 sequence is 14 residues long. In germline, CDR1 is SGHRS, CDR2 YFSETQ. Trimming removed 0 bases at V and 8 bases at J, with 14 bases between. CDR3 amino acids: CASSLAAGSAGYTF. The CDR3 DNA sequence: TGCGCCAGCAGCTTGGCCGCTGGGTCGGCCGGCTACACCTTC.

Many counts were recorded for this clonotype. V and J are TRBV30 and TRBJ1-1; possible D gene TRBD1, 6 bases. Germline CDR1 is GTSNPN and CDR2 is SVGIG (reference sequence). The V gene lost 5 bases and the J gene lost 0 bases, with 10 bases spanning the gap. There are 13 residues in the CDR3. CDR3 amino acids: CAWGGELNTEAFF. The CDR3 DNA reads as TGTGCCTGGGGGGGCGAGTTGAACACTGAAGCTTTCTTT.

The gene calls are TRBV2 and TRBJ2-3; a weak D match, TRBD2 (6 bases). The germline gives CDR1 SNHLY, CDR2 FYNNEI. V dropped 3 bases and J dropped 6 bases, with 16 bases sitting between them. This CDR3 region has 15 residues. This chain's CDR3 is CASSETRGLVDTQYF. In nucleotides, the CDR3 is TGTGCCAGCAGTGAGACTAGGGGCTTAGTGGATACGCAGTATTTT. The full variable domain, its missing parts supplied by reference TRBV2 and TRBJ2-3, is EPEVTQTPSHQVTQMGQEVILRCVPISNHLYFYWYRQILGQKVEFLVSFYNNEISEKSEIFDDQFSVERPDGSNFTLKIRSTKLEDSAMYFCASSETRGLVDTQYFGPGTRLTVL.